This T cell receptor beta chain is from a study of shared clonotypes between healthy human individuals. The repertoire was sequenced with immunoSEQ multiplex PCR; TCRdb's copy has only in-frame clones and lacks some. The sample contains roughly 1.4 million clones, approximately 98.5% of which appear only once. A remark on this clone: Its antigen is currently unknown.

Study-level points and caveats: Lower generation probabilities were found for non-shared clonotypes than for those shared by all four donors.

The CDR3 spans 16 residues. Looked up from germline, CDR1 is MNHNS and CDR2 is SASEGT. Trimming cost V 0 bases and J 3 bases; bases outside gene matches: 8. The V and J genes are TRBV6-1 and TRBJ2-7; the match to TRBD2 covers 7 bases. Source material: naive CD4+ T cells sorted from blood. As to subset: CD45RA+ positively selected. The receptor was derived from a man aged 30 to 39 in good health. The chain's CDR3 is CASSEASGTNFYEQYF. Here the CDR3 DNA reads TGTGCCAGCAGTGAAGCTTCCGGGACTAACTTCTACGAGCAGTACTTC.